This T cell receptor beta chain originates from a study of T cells in localized non-small cell lung cancer. Only in-frame clones appear in the TCRdb table, and some are missing; sequencing was by immunoSEQ multiplex PCR. The table lists fewer than 2,000 clones, 39% of them singletons. Study results and caveats: Density of T cells in blood, when higher, went with longer overall survival. The highest T cell clonality was in uninvolved adjacent lung, above tumor.

The V end was cut by 0 bases, the J end by 5 bases, with 8 bases between. CDR1 and CDR2 from the germline V gene are SGDLS and YYNGEE. The CDR3 contains 14 residues. This clone was observed a handful of times. Its antigen is still unknown. The rearrangement links TRBV9 to TRBJ2-2; D is perhaps TRBD2 (6 bases). The TCR was taken from a woman aged 40-75 years with stage I lung adenocarcinoma. The source material was lung tumor tissue, sampled before any cancer treatment. The CDR3 is CASSVGGDTGELFF. In DNA, the CDR3 is TGTGCCAGCAGCGTAGGCGGGGATACCGGGGAGCTGTTTTTT.